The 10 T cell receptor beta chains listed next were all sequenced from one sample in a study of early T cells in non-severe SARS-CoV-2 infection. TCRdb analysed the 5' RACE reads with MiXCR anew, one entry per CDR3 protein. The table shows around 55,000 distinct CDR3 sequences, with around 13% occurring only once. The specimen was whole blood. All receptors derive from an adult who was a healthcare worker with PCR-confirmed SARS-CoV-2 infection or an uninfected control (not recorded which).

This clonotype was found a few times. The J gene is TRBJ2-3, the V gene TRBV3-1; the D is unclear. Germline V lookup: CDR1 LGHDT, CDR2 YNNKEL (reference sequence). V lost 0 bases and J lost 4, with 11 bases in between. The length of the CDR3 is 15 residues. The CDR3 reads CASSQDKRAADTQYF. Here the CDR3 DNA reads TGTGCCAGCAGCCAAGATAAACGGGCGGCAGATACGCAGTATTTT.

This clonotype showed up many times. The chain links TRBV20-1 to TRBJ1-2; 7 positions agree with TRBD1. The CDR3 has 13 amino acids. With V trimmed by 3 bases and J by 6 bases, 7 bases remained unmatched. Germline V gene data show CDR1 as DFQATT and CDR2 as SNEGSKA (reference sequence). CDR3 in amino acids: CSASIQGRDGYTF. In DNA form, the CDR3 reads TGCAGTGCTAGCATACAGGGGCGGGATGGCTACACCTTC.

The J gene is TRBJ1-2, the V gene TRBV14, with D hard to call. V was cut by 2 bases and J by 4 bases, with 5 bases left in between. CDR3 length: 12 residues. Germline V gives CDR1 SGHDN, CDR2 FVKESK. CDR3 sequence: CASSQSSYGYTF. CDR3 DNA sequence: TGTGCCAGCAGCCAATCCAGCTATGGCTACACCTTC.

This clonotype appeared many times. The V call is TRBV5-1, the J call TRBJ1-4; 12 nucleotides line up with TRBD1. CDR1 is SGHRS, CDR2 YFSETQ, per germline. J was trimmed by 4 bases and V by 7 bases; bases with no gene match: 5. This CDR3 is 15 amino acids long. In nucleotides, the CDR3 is TGCGCCAGCGGGACAGGGGGCGCAGGTAATGAAAAACTGTTTTTT. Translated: CASGTGGAGNEKLFF.

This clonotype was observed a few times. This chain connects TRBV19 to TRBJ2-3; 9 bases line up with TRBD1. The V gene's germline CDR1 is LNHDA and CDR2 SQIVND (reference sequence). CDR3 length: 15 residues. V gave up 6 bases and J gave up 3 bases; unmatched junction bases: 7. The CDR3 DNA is TGTGCCAGTAGGAAACAGGGGGCCGGGACAGATACGCAGTATTTT. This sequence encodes CASRKQGAGTDTQYF.

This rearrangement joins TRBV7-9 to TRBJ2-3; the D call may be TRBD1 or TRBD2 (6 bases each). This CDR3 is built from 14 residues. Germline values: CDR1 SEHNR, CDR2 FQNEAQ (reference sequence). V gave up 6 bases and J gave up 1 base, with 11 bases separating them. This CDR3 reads CASSRRGGTDTQYF. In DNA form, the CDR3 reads TGTGCCAGCAGTCGAAGGGGGGGCACAGATACGCAGTATTTT.

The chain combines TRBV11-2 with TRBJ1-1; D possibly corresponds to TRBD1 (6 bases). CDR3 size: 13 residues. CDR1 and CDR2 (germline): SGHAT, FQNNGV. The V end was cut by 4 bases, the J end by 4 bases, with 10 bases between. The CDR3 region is CASSSTGFTEAFF. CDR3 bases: TGTGCCAGCAGCTCAACAGGGTTCACTGAAGCTTTCTTT.

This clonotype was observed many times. CDR3 sequence: CASSTQVSGANVLTF. For the CDR3, the DNA is TGTGCCAGCAGTACCCAGGTCTCTGGGGCCAACGTCCTGACTTTC. The chain has TRBV6-5 and TRBJ2-6; unclear D gene. Germline V gives CDR1 MNHEY, CDR2 SVGAGI. The length of the CDR3 is 15 residues. Trimming cost V 5 bases and J 0 bases, with 8 bases left between them.

The CDR3 DNA is TGCGCCAGCAGCCCGCGGGGGGTTCAGAACACTGAAGCTTTCTTT. Protein: CASSPRGVQNTEAFF. The chain uses TRBV5-1 and TRBJ1-1; a possible D gene is TRBD1 (5 bases). The germline gives CDR1 SGHRS, CDR2 YFSETQ. The CDR3 length is 15 residues. Trimming shortened V by 4 bases and J by 1 base, and 14 bases separated the two germline ends.

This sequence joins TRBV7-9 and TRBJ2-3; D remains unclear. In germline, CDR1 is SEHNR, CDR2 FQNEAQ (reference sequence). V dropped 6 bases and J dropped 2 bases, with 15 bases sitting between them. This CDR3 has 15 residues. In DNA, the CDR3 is TGTGCCAGCAGTCCGTTGAGGACCGACACAGATACGCAGTATTTT. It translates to CASSPLRTDTDTQYF.